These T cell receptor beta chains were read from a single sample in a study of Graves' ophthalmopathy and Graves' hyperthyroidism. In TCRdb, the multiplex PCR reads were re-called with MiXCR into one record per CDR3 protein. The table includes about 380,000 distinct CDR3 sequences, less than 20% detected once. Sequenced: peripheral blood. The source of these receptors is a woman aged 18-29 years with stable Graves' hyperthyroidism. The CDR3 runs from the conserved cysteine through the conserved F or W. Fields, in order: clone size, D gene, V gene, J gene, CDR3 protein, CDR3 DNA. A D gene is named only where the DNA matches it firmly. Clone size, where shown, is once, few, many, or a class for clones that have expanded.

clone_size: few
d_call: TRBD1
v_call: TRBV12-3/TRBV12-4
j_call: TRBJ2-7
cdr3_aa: CASSFDTGAYEQYF
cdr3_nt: TGTGCCAGCAGTTTCGACACAGGGGCCTACGAGCAGTACTTC

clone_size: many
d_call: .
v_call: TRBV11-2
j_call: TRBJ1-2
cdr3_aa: CASSSRRGQPPRLYGYTF
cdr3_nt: TGTGCCAGCAGCTCTAGGCGGGGTCAGCCTCCACGCCTCTATGGCTACACCTTC

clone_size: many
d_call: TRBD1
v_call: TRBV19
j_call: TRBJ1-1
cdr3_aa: CASRRDRLSNTEAFF
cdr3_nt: TGTGCCAGTAGGAGGGACAGGCTTTCGAACACTGAAGCTTTCTTT

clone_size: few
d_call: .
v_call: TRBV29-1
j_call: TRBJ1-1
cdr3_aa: CSVAGGPYTDAFF
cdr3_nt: TGCAGCGTTGCGGGGGGCCCCTACACTGATGCTTTCTTT

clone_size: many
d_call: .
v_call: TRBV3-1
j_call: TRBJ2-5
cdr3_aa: CASSQDERRYF
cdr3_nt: TGTGCCAGCAGCCAAGATGAGCGGCGGTACTTC

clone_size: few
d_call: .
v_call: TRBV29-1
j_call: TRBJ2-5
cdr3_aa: CSVEQGDQGTQYF
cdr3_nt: TGCAGCGTGGAACAGGGAGACCAAGGGACCCAGTACTTC

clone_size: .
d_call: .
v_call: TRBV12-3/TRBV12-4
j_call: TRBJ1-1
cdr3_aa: CASSLVSGDTEAFF
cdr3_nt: TGTGCCAGCAGTTTAGTGTCTGGGGACACTGAAGCTTTCTTT

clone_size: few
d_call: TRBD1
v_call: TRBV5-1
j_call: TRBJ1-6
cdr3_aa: CASSLKGTGSNSPLHF
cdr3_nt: TGCGCCAGCAGCTTGAAAGGGACAGGCTCAAATTCACCCCTCCACTTT

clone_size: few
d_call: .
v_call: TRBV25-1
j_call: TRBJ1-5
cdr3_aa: CASSESGGYNQPQHF
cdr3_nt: TGTGCCAGCAGTGAATCAGGCGGGTATAATCAGCCCCAGCATTTT

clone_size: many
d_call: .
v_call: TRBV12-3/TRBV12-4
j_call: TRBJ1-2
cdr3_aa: CASSLGVAYGYTF
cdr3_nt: TGTGCCAGCAGTTTAGGGGTAGCCTATGGCTACACCTTC

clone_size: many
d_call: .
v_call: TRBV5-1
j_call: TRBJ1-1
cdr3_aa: CASSSGKGSEAFF
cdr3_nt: TGCGCCAGCAGCTCAGGGAAAGGCTCTGAAGCTTTCTTT

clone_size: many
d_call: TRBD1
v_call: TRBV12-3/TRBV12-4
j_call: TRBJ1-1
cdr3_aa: CASSDRGQTEAFF
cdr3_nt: TGTGCCAGCAGTGACAGGGGGCAAACTGAAGCTTTCTTT

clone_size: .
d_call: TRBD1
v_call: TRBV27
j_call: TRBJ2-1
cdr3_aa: CASSFRGQSHIQFF
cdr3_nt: TGTGCCAGCAGTTTCCGGGGACAGTCTCACATTCAGTTCTTC

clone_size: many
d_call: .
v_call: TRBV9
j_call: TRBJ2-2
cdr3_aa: CASSVVGSGLSAGELFF
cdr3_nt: TGTGCCAGCAGCGTAGTGGGCTCCGGGCTATCGGCCGGGGAGCTGTTTTTT

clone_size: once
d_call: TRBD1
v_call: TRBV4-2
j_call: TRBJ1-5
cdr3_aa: CASSTRTGPLQNQPQHF
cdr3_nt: TGTGCCAGCAGCACAAGGACAGGGCCACTGCAAAATCAGCCCCAGCATTTT

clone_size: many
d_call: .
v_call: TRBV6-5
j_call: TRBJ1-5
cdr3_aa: CASSLRATSNQPQHF
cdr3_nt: TGTGCCAGCAGCCTCCGAGCCACTAGCAATCAGCCCCAGCATTTT

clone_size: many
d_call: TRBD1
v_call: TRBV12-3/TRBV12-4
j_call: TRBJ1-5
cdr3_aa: CASSGGQGVNQPQHF
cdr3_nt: TGTGCCAGCAGTGGGGGACAGGGGGTAAATCAGCCCCAGCATTTT

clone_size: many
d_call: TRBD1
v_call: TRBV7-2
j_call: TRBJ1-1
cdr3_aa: CASSLGPGQGRNTEAFF
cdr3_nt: TGTGCCAGCAGCTTAGGGCCGGGACAGGGTAGGAACACTGAAGCTTTCTTT

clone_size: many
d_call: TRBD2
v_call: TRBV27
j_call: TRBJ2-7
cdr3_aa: CASSSRTSGVSYEQYF
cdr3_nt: TGTGCCAGCAGTTCGAGGACTAGCGGGGTATCCTACGAGCAGTACTTC

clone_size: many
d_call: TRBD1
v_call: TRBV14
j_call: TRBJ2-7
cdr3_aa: CASSPRTGFYEQYF
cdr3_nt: TGTGCCAGCAGCCCGAGGACAGGGTTCTACGAGCAGTACTTC

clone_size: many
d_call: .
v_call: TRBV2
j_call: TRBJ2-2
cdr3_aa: CASVASMGETGELFF
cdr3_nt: TGTGCCAGCGTAGCTAGTATGGGAGAGACCGGGGAGCTGTTTTTT

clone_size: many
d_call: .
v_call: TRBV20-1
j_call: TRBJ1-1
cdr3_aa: CSEQGFAEAFF
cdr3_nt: TGCAGCGAACAGGGATTTGCTGAAGCTTTCTTT

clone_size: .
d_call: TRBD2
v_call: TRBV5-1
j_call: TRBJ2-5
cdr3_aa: CASDAGGRQEEAQYF
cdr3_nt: TGCGCCAGCGACGCGGGAGGAAGGCAAGAAGAGGCCCAGTACTTC

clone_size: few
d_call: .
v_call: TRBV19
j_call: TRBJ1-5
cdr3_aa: CASSLGLRGNQPQHF
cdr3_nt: TGTGCCAGTAGTCTGGGGTTAAGGGGCAATCAGCCCCAGCATTTT

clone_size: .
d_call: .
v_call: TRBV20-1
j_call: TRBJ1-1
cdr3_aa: CSAREGARRAFF
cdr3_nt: TGCAGTGCTAGAGAGGGGGCCCGCCGGGCTTTCTTT

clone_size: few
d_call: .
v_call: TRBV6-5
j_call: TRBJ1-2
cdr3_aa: CASRADLFYGYTF
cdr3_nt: TGTGCCAGCAGGGCCGACTTATTCTATGGCTACACCTTC

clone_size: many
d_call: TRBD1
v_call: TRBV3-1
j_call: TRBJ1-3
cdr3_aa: CASSQTGGTRNTIYF
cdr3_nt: TGTGCCAGCAGCCAGACAGGGGGTACGAGAAACACCATATATTTT

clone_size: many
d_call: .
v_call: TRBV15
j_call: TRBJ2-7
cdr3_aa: CATSRDLGQGEQYF
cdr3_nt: TGTGCCACCAGCAGAGATCTAGGACAAGGCGAGCAGTACTTC

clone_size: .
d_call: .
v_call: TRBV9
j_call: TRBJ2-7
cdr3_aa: CASSARGGRDSKQYF
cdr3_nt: TGTGCCAGCAGCGCCCGCGGAGGACGGGACTCTAAACAGTACTTC

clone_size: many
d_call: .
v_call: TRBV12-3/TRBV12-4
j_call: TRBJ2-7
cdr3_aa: CASSRRTVDEQYF
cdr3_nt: TGTGCCAGCAGTAGACGGACGGTAGACGAGCAGTACTTC

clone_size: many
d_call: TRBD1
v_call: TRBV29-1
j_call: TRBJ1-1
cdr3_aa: CSVGTGVNTEAFF
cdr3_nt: TGCAGCGTTGGGACAGGGGTAAACACTGAAGCTTTCTTT

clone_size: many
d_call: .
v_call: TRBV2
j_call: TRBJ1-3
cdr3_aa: CASSEEGLVAGNTIYF
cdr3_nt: TGTGCCAGCAGTGAGGAAGGGTTGGTGGCTGGAAACACCATATATTTT

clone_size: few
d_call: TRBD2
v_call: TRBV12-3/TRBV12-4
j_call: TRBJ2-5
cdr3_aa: CASLLWVAGGRETQYF
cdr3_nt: TGTGCCAGCCTCTTGTGGGTAGCGGGGGGTCGGGAGACCCAGTACTTC

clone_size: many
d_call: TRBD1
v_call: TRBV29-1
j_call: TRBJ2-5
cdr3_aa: CSVEDRGLGETQYF
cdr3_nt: TGCAGCGTTGAGGACAGGGGGCTAGGTGAGACCCAGTACTTC

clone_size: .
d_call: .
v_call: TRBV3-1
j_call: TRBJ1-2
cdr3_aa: CASSQGVVSNYGYTF
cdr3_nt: TGTGCCAGCAGCCAAGGAGTGGTTTCTAACTATGGCTACACCTTC

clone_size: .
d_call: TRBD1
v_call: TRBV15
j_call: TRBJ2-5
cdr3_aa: CATSRDQGGRETQYF
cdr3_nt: TGTGCCACCAGCAGAGATCAAGGGGGCCGGGAGACCCAGTACTTC

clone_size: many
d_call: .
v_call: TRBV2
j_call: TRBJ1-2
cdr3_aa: CASSAGANYGYTF
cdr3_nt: TGTGCCAGCAGTGCCGGTGCTAACTATGGCTACACCTTC

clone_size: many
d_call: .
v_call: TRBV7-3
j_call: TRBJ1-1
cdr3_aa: CASSPQGLTEAFF
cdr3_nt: TGTGCCAGCAGCCCGCAGGGACTCACTGAAGCTTTCTTT

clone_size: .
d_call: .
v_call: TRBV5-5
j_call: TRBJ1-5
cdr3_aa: CASSLASAENQPQHF
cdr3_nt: TGTGCCAGCAGCTTGGCCTCCGCCGAAAATCAGCCCCAGCATTTT

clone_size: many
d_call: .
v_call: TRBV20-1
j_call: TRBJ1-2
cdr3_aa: CSARVPGVTYGYTF
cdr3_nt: TGCAGTGCTAGAGTCCCAGGGGTTACCTATGGCTACACCTTC

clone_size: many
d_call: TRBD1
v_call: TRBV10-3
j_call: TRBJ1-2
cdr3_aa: CAISDTGEYGYTF
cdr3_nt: TGTGCCATCAGTGATACAGGGGAATATGGCTACACCTTC

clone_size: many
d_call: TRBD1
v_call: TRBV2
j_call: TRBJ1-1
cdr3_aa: CASSPTGQGYSEAFF
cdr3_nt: TGTGCCAGCAGCCCCACCGGACAGGGCTACTCTGAAGCTTTCTTT

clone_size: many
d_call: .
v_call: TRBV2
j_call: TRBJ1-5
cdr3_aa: CASSKRTDSWRQPQHF
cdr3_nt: TGTGCCAGCAGTAAAAGAACAGATTCCTGGCGTCAGCCCCAGCATTTT

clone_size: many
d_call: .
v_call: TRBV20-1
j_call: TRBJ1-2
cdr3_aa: CSVVSLNYGYTF
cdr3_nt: TGCAGTGTAGTGTCGTTAAACTATGGCTACACCTTC

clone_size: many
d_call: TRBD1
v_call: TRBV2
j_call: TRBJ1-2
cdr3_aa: CASKTRTGGNYGYTF
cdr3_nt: TGTGCCAGCAAGACACGGACAGGGGGGAACTATGGCTACACCTTC

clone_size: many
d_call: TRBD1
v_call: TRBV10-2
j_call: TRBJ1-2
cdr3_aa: CASSGRGQGTHYGYTF
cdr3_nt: TGCGCCAGCAGTGGGCGAGGACAGGGGACCCACTATGGCTACACCTTC

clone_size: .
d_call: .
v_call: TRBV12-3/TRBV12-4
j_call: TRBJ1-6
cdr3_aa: CASSEGGFYNSPLHF
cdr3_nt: TGTGCCAGCTCTGAGGGGGGCTTCTATAATTCACCTCTCCACTTT

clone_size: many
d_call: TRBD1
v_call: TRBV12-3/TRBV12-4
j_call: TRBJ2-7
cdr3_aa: CASSSDRASYEQYF
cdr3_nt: TGTGCCAGCAGTTCGGACAGGGCCTCCTACGAGCAGTACTTC